This TCR beta chain came from a study of shared clonotypes between healthy human individuals (dated by TCRdb to the early 2020s). Broadly, across the study: A few men and a couple of women, aged 18 to 49 years, made up the cohort. For each donor, CD4 naive and CD4 memory were each run on three plates, CD8 naive on two plates, and CD8 memory on one plate. To estimate repertoire size and how much clonotypes are shared between individuals, the study performed deep sequencing of blood TCR repertoires from roughly five healthy adults. To increase sequencing depth and limit assay-specific biases, TCR repertoire library preparation and sequencing were carried out by different laboratories using diverse techniques. Between about 0.8 and 9 billion PBMCs per donor were obtained by leukapheresis.

V is reduced by 2 bases and J by 11 bases, leaving a spacing of 10 bases between them. The CDR3 runs 12 residues from the cysteine to the phenylalanine. Solely the CDR3 DNA is kept, with 36 bases framed from the first base. As encoded in the germline V gene (reference sequence), CDR1 is MNHNY while CDR2 is SVGAGI. Donors were healthy HIV-negative adults with no recently reported acute infections or vaccinations. All donors were Caucasian adults living in Nashville, Tennessee, USA. CD8 memory samples consisted of magnetically selected CD45RO+ cells combined with CCR7-negative CD45RA+ effector memory (TemRA) cells. Blood was collected by leukapheresis, and PBMCs were isolated by Ficoll-Histopaque density gradient centrifugation and then cryopreserved in liquid nitrogen vapor phase. Analytical flow cytometry was used to check the purity and quantity of each magnetically sorted T cell population. From each sorted fraction, genomic DNA was isolated and quantified by UV absorbance on a Nanodrop 2000c.

TCR CDR3 regions were amplified from genomic DNA by multiplex PCR using the deep immunoSEQ assay. For each cell subset, the extracted genomic DNA was distributed evenly across all wells of several immunoSEQ 96-well plates, and each plate served as one replicate. For sorted subsets, roughly 200 ng genomic DNA, equal to 30,000 to 35,000 T cell genomes, was loaded into each replicate PCR. The purified libraries were quantified using a Qubit 3.0 fluorometer, sized with a Bioanalyzer 2100, and then quantified again using the KAPA Library Quantification kit. Every immunoSEQ 96-well plate was sequenced on a separate single-read 150-cycle Illumina NextSeq 550 flow cell. As for the authors' bioinformatics: Because only junctional sequences without quality scores were contained in the immunoSEQ output, filtering matching that applied to full-length reads could not be performed. Sequences were annotated with PyIR, a Python wrapper for IgBLAST v1.9, using IMGT germline references to assign V/J genes and CDR3. Reads with weak V/J assignments (E-value above 1e-6), missing CDR3, stop codons, out-of-frame junctions, or ambiguous translated residues were removed. V3J clonotypes were defined as sequences sharing an identical inferred V gene, J gene, and CDR3 amino acid sequence. Percentage overlap between repertoires was calculated by dividing the number of shared unique clonotypes by the size of the smaller repertoire. Richness of each repertoire was evaluated using RTK rarefaction, the Chao1 estimator, and Recon v2.1 estimates of unobserved clonotypes. OLGA was used to compute generation probabilities for all TCRbeta clonotypes that the gDNA method yielded from a handful of donors. TCRdb mirrors the immuneACCESS table, restricted to in-frame sequences. Some clones are absent from its copies; in checked studies, under half trace to an unresolved V gene, and the reason for the others is unknown. The V and J calls and clone size come from that table; D and trimming were worked out from the DNA. This sample lists fewer than 100,000 clones; 67% were detected once. More than 40% of the sample is held by the ten biggest clonotypes.

General conclusions and limits of the study: Compared with non-shared clonotypes, the clonotypes found in all four sorted-subset donors had higher generation probabilities. Incomplete sequencing was indicated by rarefaction of sorted-subset datasets, despite the large sequencing depth. Because the study included only a small number of donors, the genetic and exposure-history diversity represented was limited. Only blood was sampled, and tissue TCR repertoires likely differ from those in blood. Based on pairwise subsampling, the degree of clonotype sharing among donors was expected to be affected by sequencing depth. Sharing across four donors was observed for about 5% of naive CD4, over 3% of naive CD8, roughly 2.3% of memory CD4, and roughly 0.4% of memory CD8 clonotypes. Estimated clonotype richness was generally larger for naive than for memory subsets.

Concerning this clone itself: What this receptor recognizes is not known. Within one base of it there is no much larger clone, and no base qualities were kept.

This receptor was identified in a man aged 25-45 years in good health. Recombination joined TRBV6-6 with TRBJ2-1; TRBD2 could be the D gene, as 5 bases match. Source material: memory CD8+ T cells sorted from blood. Taken with the paper, the label for cell subset or site translates to: CD45RO+ cells pooled with CCR7-negative TemRA cells. For the CDR3, the sequence is CASSYIDYQQFF. The sequenced DNA is TGTGCCAGCAGTTACATTGACTATCAGCAGTTCTTC.